This passage covers 19 T cell receptor beta chains from one sample sequenced in a study of T cell responses to AZD1222 COVID-19 vaccine. The protocol was immunoSEQ multiplex PCR, while the TCRdb copy is restricted to in-frame clones and leaves out a portion. Of about 130,000 clones in the sample, approximately 90% were seen once. Sequencing was performed on peripheral blood, taken on day 0 of AZD1222 vaccination. These receptors were collected from an adult in good health.

V usage is TRBV6-5 and J usage is TRBJ1-3; TRBD1 might be the D (5 bases). Germline V CDR1 and CDR2: MNHEY, SVGAGI. Trimming removed 6 bases from V and 0 bases from J, with 9 bases in between. The CDR3 spans 14 residues. The CDR3 spells CASRRGLSGNTIYF. As DNA, the CDR3 is TGTGCCAGCAGGAGGGGCCTCTCTGGAAACACCATATATTTT.

V gene TRBV2 combines with J gene TRBJ2-4; weak D call: TRBD2 (7 bases). V was pared by 6 bases and J by 4 bases, with 16 bases between. Germline CDR1 reads SNHLY; CDR2 reads FYNNEI. The CDR3 length is 15 residues. The CDR3 region is CASSSHREGKNIQYF. CDR3 nucleotide sequence: TGTGCCAGCAGCTCCCACAGGGAGGGTAAAAACATTCAGTACTTC.

The chain has TRBV10-1 and TRBJ2-7; 7 bases fit TRBD1. V was clipped by 8 bases and J by 12 bases; unmatched bases: 16. In germline, CDR1 is WNHNN, CDR2 SYGVQD (reference sequence). There are 13 residues in the CDR3. This chain's CDR3 is CASEDRPPLDRYF. The DNA for the CDR3 is TGCGCCAGCGAGGACAGGCCCCCGCTAGATCGGTACTTC.

V gene TRBV29-1 combines with J gene TRBJ2-1; 12 bases align to TRBD2. CDR3 length: 16 residues. Per germline, CDR1 SQVTM and CDR2 ANQGSEA. V lost 7 bases and J lost 8; bases outside the gene matches: 15. CDR3 sequence (DNA): TGCAGCGCCGAAAGGGGACTAGCGGGCTTCGGCGATGAGCAGTTCTTC. Amino acids: CSAERGLAGFGDEQFF.

The V and J genes are TRBV28 and TRBJ1-5; perhaps TRBD1 as D (6 bases). V was pared by 2 bases and J by 1 base, with 12 bases between. Germline lookup yields CDR1 MDHEN and CDR2 SYDVKM. This CDR3 comprises 16 residues. The CDR3, as DNA: TGTGCCAGCAGTTTACGGTCCGGGGGCAGCAATCAGCCCCAGCATTTT. Its protein is CASSLRSGGSNQPQHF.

The chain joins TRBV7-9 to TRBJ1-1; tentative D call: TRBD1 (5 bases). CDR3 size: 16 residues. Germline-derived CDR1 and CDR2 are SEHNR and FQNEAQ (reference sequence). Trimming cost V 4 bases and J 0 bases, with 15 bases left between them. CDR3 amino acids: CASSSIVGLMNTEAFF. DNA for the CDR3: TGTGCCAGCAGCTCAATAGTGGGGCTCATGAACACTGAAGCTTTCTTT.

This clone was seen once. The chain carries TRBV30 and TRBJ2-5, with TRBD1 matching 9 bases. Losses at the gene ends were 3 bases for V and 4 bases for J; bases not matched to a gene: 12. This CDR3 region has 16 residues. The germline gives CDR1 GTSNPN, CDR2 SVGIG (reference sequence). The CDR3 spells CAWRPLPGQGGETQYF. CDR3 sequence (DNA): TGTGCCTGGAGACCCCTTCCGGGACAGGGCGGAGAGACCCAGTACTTC.

CDR3 DNA sequence: TGTGCCAGCAGCCAAACAGGGGGCGACAATCAGCCCCAGCATTTT. This encodes CASSQTGGDNQPQHF. The chain combines TRBV7-8 with TRBJ1-5; TRBD1 matches 9 bases. The CDR3 contains 15 residues. Germline CDR1 is SGHVS and CDR2 is FQNEAQ. V was clipped by 5 bases and J by 3 bases; unmatched bases: 5.

The chain is built from TRBV18 and TRBJ2-5; the D gene is possibly TRBD2 (6 bases). The CDR3 runs 12 residues. Germline CDR1 reads KGHSH; CDR2 reads LQKENI. Trimming removed 3 bases at V and 5 bases at J, with 7 bases between. The CDR3 region has the DNA TGTGCCAGCTCACCCGGAGGGGAGACCCAGTACTTC. Protein sequence: CASSPGGETQYF.

This clone is a singleton in its sample. The CDR3 nucleotides are TGTGCCACCCGCGGGGGCGGCTATGGCTACACCTTC. Protein product: CATRGGGYGYTF. This rearrangement joins TRBV12-3 or TRBV12-4 to TRBJ1-2; tentatively, D is TRBD1 (6 bases). Trimming removed 10 bases at V and 4 bases at J, with 13 bases between. The CDR3 contains 12 residues.

The chain recombines TRBV27 with TRBJ1-1; TRBD1 might be the D (5 bases). Germline CDR1 reads MNHEY; CDR2 reads SMNVEV (reference sequence). This CDR3 is built from 11 residues. The V gene lost 5 bases and the J gene lost 10 bases, with 11 bases spanning the gap. The CDR3 loop reads CASSNQGAAFF. The CDR3 DNA reads TGTGCCAGCAGTAACCAGGGTGCAGCTTTCTTT.

The CDR3 bases are TGTGCCATTAAAACCGATATCAACAATGAGCAGTTCTTC. Residues: CAIKTDINNEQFF. V usage is TRBV10-3 and J usage is TRBJ2-1; D ambiguous. Germline assignment: CDR1 ENHRY and CDR2 SYGVKD. Trimming cost V 9 bases and J 5 bases, with 14 bases left between them. The CDR3 runs to 13 residues.

This sequence joins TRBV27 and TRBJ2-7, with 13 bases matching TRBD2. Germline V lookup: CDR1 MNHEY, CDR2 SMNVEV (reference sequence). This CDR3 region has 15 residues. Trimming cost V 3 bases and J 7 bases; bases outside gene matches: 6. The CDR3 loop is CASSLAPGLAGEQYF. In DNA form, the CDR3 reads TGTGCCAGCAGTTTGGCTCCGGGACTAGCGGGAGAGCAGTACTTC.

This sequence joins TRBV6-1 and TRBJ2-1; D is possibly TRBD2 (6 bases). This CDR3 has 18 amino acids. V was pared by 3 bases and J by 0 bases, with 18 bases between. CDR1 is MNHNS and CDR2 is SASEGT in the germline V gene. The CDR3 DNA follows: TGTGCCAGCAGTGAGGGAGGACTACAAGAGAGCTCCTACAATGAGCAGTTCTTC. Translation gives CASSEGGLQESSYNEQFF.

This chain uses TRBV15 with TRBJ1-1, with 10 bases fitting TRBD1. Trimming cost V 0 bases and J 11 bases; bases outside gene matches: 6. Germline CDR1 LNHNV, CDR2 YYDKDF (reference sequence). This CDR3 region has 14 residues. This CDR3 reads CATSREGTGEGAFF. The DNA for the CDR3 is TGTGCCACCAGCAGAGAGGGGACAGGGGAGGGGGCTTTCTTT.

This clone was counted a few times. The chain combines TRBV25-1 with TRBJ1-2; D gene unclear. Trimming left V 6 bases short and J 4 bases short, with 6 bases between. The CDR3 has 11 amino acids. Germline V lookup: CDR1 MGHDK, CDR2 SYGVNS. The CDR3 DNA reads TGTGCCAGCAGCTCCTTCTATGGCTACACCTTC. This sequence encodes CASSSFYGYTF.

This sequence joins TRBV6-2 or TRBV6-3 and TRBJ2-7; D is perhaps TRBD1 (6 bases). Per germline, CDR1 MNHEY and CDR2 SVGEGT. There are 14 residues in the CDR3. V dropped 6 bases and J dropped 6 bases, with 18 bases sitting between them. The CDR3 region is CASSRTGLPSEQYF. DNA of the CDR3: TGTGCCAGCAGCCGCACAGGGTTGCCGAGCGAGCAGTACTTC.

This clone came up once. DNA for the CDR3: TGTGCCAGCAGCTTAGGGATTCGGGACGGCGTGTTTTTT. Protein sequence: CASSLGIRDGVFF. This sequence joins TRBV7-8 and TRBJ1-4; possibly TRBD1 for D (5 bases). This CDR3 spans 13 amino acids. The germline V gene encodes CDR1 SGHVS and CDR2 FQNEAQ. Trimming took off 1 base at V and 15 bases at J, with 15 bases between the two ends.

This clone came up once. The rearrangement joins TRBV4-1 to TRBJ2-6; D may be TRBD1 (6 bases). The germline gives CDR1 MGHRA, CDR2 YSYEKL. The CDR3 is 18 residues long. Trimming removed 1 base from V and 0 bases from J, with 13 bases in between. CDR3 sequence reads: CASSQVWTASSGANVLTF. CDR3 coding DNA: TGCGCCAGCAGCCAAGTTTGGACAGCCAGCTCTGGGGCCAACGTCCTGACTTTC.